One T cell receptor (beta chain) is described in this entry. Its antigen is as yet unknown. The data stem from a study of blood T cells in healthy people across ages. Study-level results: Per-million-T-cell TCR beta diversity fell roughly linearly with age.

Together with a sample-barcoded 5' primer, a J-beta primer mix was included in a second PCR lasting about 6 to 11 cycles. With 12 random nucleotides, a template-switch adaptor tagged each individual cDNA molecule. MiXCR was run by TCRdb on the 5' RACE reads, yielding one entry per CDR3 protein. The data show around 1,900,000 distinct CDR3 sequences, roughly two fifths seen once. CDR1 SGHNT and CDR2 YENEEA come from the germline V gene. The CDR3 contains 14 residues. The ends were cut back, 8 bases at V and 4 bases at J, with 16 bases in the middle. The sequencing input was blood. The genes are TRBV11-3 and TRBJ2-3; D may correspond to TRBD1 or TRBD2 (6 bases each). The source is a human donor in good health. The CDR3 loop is CASGPGASSDTQYF. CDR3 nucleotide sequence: TGTGCCAGCGGACCGGGGGCCTCGTCAGATACGCAGTATTTT.